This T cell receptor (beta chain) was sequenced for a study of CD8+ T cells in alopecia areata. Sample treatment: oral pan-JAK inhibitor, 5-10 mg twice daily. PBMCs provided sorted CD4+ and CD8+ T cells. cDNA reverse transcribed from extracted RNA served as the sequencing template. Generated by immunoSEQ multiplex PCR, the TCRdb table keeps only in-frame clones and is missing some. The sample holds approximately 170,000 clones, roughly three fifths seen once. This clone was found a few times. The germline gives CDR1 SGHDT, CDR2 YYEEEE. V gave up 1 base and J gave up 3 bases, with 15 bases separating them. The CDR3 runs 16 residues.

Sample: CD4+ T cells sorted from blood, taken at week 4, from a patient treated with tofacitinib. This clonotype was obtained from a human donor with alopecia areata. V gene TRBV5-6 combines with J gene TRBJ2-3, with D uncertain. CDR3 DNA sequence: TGTGCCAGCAGCTTGTCGGGCCTCGTCTTAACAGATACGCAGTATTTT. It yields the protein CASSLSGLVLTDTQYF.